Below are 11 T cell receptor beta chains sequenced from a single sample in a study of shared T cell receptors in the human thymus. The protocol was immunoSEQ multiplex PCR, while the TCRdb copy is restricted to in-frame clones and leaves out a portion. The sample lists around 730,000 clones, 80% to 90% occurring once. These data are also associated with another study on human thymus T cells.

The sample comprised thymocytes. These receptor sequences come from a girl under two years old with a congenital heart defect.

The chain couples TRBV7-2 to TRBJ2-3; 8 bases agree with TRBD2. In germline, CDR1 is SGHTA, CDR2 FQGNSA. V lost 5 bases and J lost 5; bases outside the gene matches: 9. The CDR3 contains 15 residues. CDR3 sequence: CASSTYGGAIDTQYF. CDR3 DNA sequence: TGTGCCAGCAGCACCTACGGGGGGGCCATAGATACGCAGTATTTT.

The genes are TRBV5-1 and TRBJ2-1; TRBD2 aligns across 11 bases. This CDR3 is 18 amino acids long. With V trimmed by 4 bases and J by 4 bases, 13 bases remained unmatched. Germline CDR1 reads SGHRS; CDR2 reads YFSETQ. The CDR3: CASSPGAPGLADYNEQFF. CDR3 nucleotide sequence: TGCGCCAGCAGCCCGGGAGCGCCGGGACTAGCGGATTACAATGAGCAGTTCTTC.

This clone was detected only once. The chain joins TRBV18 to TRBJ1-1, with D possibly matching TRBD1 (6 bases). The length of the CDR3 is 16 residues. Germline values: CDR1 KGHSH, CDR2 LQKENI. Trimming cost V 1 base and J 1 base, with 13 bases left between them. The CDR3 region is CASSPQIRTENTEAFF. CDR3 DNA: TGTGCCAGCTCACCACAAATTAGGACAGAGAACACTGAAGCTTTCTTT.

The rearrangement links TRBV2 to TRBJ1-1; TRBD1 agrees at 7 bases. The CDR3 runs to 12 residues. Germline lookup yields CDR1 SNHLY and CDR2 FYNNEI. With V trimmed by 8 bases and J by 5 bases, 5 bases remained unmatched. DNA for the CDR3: TGTGCCAGCGACAGGGCGAGAACTGAAGCTTTCTTT. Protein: CASDRARTEAFF. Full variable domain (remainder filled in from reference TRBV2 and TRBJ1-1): EPEVTQTPSHQVTQMGQEVILRCVPISNHLYFYWYRQILGQKVEFLVSFYNNEISEKSEIFDDQFSVERPDGSNFTLKIRSTKLEDSAMYFCASDRARTEAFFGQGTRLTVV.

The CDR3, as DNA: TGCGCCAGCAGCCAAGGTAACAGGGGGCTGTTTCGTCGGAACACTGAAGCTTTCTTT. Translation: CASSQGNRGLFRRNTEAFF. The V call is TRBV5-1, the J call TRBJ1-1, with 9 bases that match TRBD1. Trimming at V came to 4 bases and at J to 1 base, leaving 17 bases not matched to a gene. The CDR3 has 19 amino acids. The germline V gene has CDR1 SGHRS and CDR2 YFSETQ.

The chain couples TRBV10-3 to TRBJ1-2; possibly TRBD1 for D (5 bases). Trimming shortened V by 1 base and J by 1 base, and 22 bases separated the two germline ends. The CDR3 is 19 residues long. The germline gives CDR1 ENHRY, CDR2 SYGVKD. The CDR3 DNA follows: TGTGCCATCAGTGAGTTTTATGGGGCGGACGGACCACGTAACTATGGCTACACCTTC. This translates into CAISEFYGADGPRNYGYTF.

The DNA for the CDR3 is TGCGCCAGCAGCCAAGTGGGACTAGCGGGGGGACCAATTTACAATGAGCAGTTCTTC. The encoded protein is CASSQVGLAGGPIYNEQFF. The chain has TRBV4-3 and TRBJ2-1, with TRBD2 identical over 15 bases. J gave up 4 bases and V 1 base, and 8 bases lay outside the gene matches. CDR1 and CDR2 (germline): LGHNA, YSLEER. The CDR3 sequence is 19 residues long.

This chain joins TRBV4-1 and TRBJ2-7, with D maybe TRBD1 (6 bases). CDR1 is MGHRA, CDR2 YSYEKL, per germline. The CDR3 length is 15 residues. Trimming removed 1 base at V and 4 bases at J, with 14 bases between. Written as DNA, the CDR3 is TGCGCCAGCAGCCAAGGATGGGGGCGTGCGTACGAGCAGTACTTC. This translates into CASSQGWGRAYEQYF.

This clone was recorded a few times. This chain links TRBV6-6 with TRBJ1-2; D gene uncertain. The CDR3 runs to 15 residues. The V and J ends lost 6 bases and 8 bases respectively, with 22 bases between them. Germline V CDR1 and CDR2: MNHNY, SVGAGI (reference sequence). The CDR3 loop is CASRPQHRSKIGYTF. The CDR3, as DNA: TGTGCCAGCAGACCCCAACACCGCTCAAAGATCGGCTACACCTTC.

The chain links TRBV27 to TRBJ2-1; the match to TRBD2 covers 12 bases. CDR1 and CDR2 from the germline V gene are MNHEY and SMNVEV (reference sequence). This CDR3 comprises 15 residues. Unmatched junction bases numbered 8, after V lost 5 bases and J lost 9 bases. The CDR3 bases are TGTGCCAGCAGTCTCGGACTAGCGGGACCGTGTGAGCAGTTCTTC. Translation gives CASSLGLAGPCEQFF.

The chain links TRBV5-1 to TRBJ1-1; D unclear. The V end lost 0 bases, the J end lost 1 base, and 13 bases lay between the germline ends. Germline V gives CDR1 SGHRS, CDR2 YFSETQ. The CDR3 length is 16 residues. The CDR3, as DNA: TGCGCCAGCAGCTTGGAGACCGGGATGTCGAACACTGAAGCTTTCTTT. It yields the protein CASSLETGMSNTEAFF.